This T cell receptor beta chain derives from a study of blood T cell repertoires in COVID-19 (dated by TCRdb to the early 2020s). Regarding the complete study: Samples from collaborators originated in the United States, Italy and Spain and spanned both the acute and convalescent phases of COVID-19. The prospective study material was composed of cDNA or gDNA derived from T cells, B-cell-depleted T cells, or PBMCs. Subjects who had been exposed to COVID-19, were actively infected with it, or had recovered from it provided the deeply sampled blood TCRbeta repertoires that made up the dataset. A freely available public database, intended as a resource for researchers studying the immune response to SARS-CoV-2, is where the repertoires were released. Samples were obtained from the ongoing ImmuneRACE study (first 160 participants) and from some 1,300 subjects provided by 6 global collaborators. Nearly every sample came with metadata listing a de-identified subject ID, COVID-19 status, age in years and sex. HLA class I and class II types, where available, came from metadata supplied by the sample provider rather than from assay-based typing.

The germline V gene (reference sequence) supplies CDR1 LGHDT and CDR2 YNNKEL. The CDR3 has 15 amino acids, counting the end cysteine and phenylalanine. Only the CDR3 portion is preserved as DNA: 45 bases, with reading frame beginning at the first base. The V end gives up 1 base and the J end 2 bases, leaving 3 bases in the junction not matched to a gene. Only a few counts were recorded for this clone. There is no known antigen for this receptor. No base qualities exist here, and no much larger clone lies one base off it. Whole blood was collected in K2EDTA tubes by collaborating institutions according to the institutions' own protocols. For TCRbeta analysis, collaborators shipped samples in one of three forms: frozen whole blood, isolated PBMCs, or DNA extracted from either of those sample types. Here is what the overall study found, with its caveats: Clinical and demographic metadata were provided uncurated, with the amount varying by source and participant.

TCRbeta CDR3 regions were amplified from genomic DNA by means of the immunoSEQ Assay, a bias-controlled multiplex PCR. The authors' analysis ran thus. The number of nucleated cells in each sample was estimated from the amplification of reference gene primers within the assay. To quantify the absolute abundance of each unique TCRbeta CDR3 rearrangement, sequence reads were collapsed and filtered. For each sample, productive Simpson clonality was calculated by taking the square root of Simpson's diversity index across productive rearrangements. Sourced from immuneACCESS, this table was stored by TCRdb with only in-frame sequences that have V and J called. A share of the clones is absent; for the studies checked, an unresolved V gene accounts for under half, and the remainder has no known explanation. V, J and clone size are those of that table, while D and trimming were read from the DNA. The sample has more than 70,000 clones on record, around four fifths of them singletons. Together, the top ten hold about a tenth of the sample.

This TCR was sampled from a human donor in a cohort sampled during active COVID-19. The rearranged segments are TRBV3-1 (or the pseudogene TRBV3-2) and TRBJ2-7, and TRBD2 matches 9 of the central bases. Specimen: peripheral blood. Here the CDR3 is given as CASSQGGLAAYEQYF. The DNA sequence reads TGTGCCAGCAGCCAAGGGGGACTAGCCGCCTACGAGCAGTACTTC.